Below, one T cell receptor (beta chain) is given with its context. Researchers barred patients who had uncontrolled infection, other autoimmune disease, pregnancy or lactation. The authors took PBMCs from 7.5 to 10 ml fresh peripheral blood. This CDR3 is 11 amino acids long. These data belong to a study of T cells in Graves' hyperthyroidism and ophthalmopathy. Whole-study context: The authors collected peripheral blood at initial diagnosis, before any treatment.

Amplified TCR beta CDR3 regions derived from RNA transcripts. During a first-round RT-PCR of the TCR CDR3, the HTBI primer set was used. MiXCR, applied by TCRdb to the multiplex PCR reads, yields one record per CDR3 protein. The sample has around 300,000 distinct CDR3 sequences, roughly 13% seen once. This receptor was taken from a woman in her twenties or thirties with Graves' hyperthyroidism. The V and J genes are TRBV12-3 or TRBV12-4 and TRBJ1-2; 8 bases are shared with TRBD1. The specimen was blood. DNA for the CDR3: TGTGTAACTTCCAGGGGGCTTGGCTACACCTTC. Translation: CVTSRGLGYTF.